A selection of T cell receptor beta chains follows, all from one sample in a study of blood T cell repertoires in COVID-19. Generated by immunoSEQ multiplex PCR, the TCRdb table keeps only in-frame clones and is missing some. The data hold some 75,000 clones, with around 89% observed a single time. Material for sequencing was peripheral blood. Receptors were obtained from a man aged 55 to 70 with acute or convalescent COVID-19. Each CDR3 is given with its conserved first and last residue. The D gene is left open where the match is weak. The size field is filled for only some rows; it gives once, few, many or a size class.

v_call	j_call	clone_size	d_call	cdr3_aa	cdr3_nt
TRBV6-5	TRBJ2-5	NA	TRBD1	CASSRHRGVQETQYF	TGTGCCAGCAGTCGGCACAGGGGCGTTCAAGAGACCCAGTACTTC
TRBV6-1	TRBJ1-5	NA	NA	CASSDPRGPAGQPQHF	TGTGCCAGCAGTGACCCCCGAGGGCCCGCAGGTCAGCCCCAGCATTTT
TRBV18	TRBJ1-1	NA	TRBD1	CASSPPGQTNTEAFF	TGTGCCAGCTCACCCCCGGGACAGACAAACACTGAAGCTTTCTTT
TRBV5-4	TRBJ1-4	NA	NA	CASSLDPGKDEKLFF	TGTGCCAGCAGCTTGGACCCGGGGAAAGATGAAAAACTGTTTTTT
TRBV25-1	TRBJ1-6	NA	TRBD1	CASSASGTGYSPLHF	TGTGCCAGCAGCGCCTCCGGGACAGGGTATTCACCCCTCCACTTT
TRBV7-9	TRBJ2-2	once	TRBD2	CASSQGLAGAKNTGELFF	TGTGCCAGCAGCCAGGGACTAGCGGGGGCCAAGAACACCGGGGAGCTGTTTTTT
TRBV9	TRBJ2-7	NA	TRBD1	CASSVGQESYEQYF	TGTGCCAGCAGCGTGGGACAGGAATCCTACGAGCAGTACTTC
TRBV28	TRBJ1-5	few	NA	CASRPPGGDQPQHF	TGTGCCAGCAGACCACCCGGAGGGGACCAGCCCCAGCATTTT
TRBV18	TRBJ1-5	few	TRBD1	CASSPGQDNQPQHF	TGTGCCAGCTCACCGGGACAGGACAATCAGCCCCAGCATTTT
TRBV15	TRBJ2-2	few	NA	CATSREIGDTGELFF	TGTGCCACCAGCAGGGAGATCGGGGACACCGGGGAGCTGTTTTTT
TRBV11-3	TRBJ2-2	once	TRBD1	CASSYRGPGELFF	TGTGCCAGCAGCTACAGGGGACCCGGGGAGCTGTTTTTT
TRBV19	TRBJ2-5	NA	NA	CASGGYQETQYF	TGTGCCTCCGGGGGTTATCAAGAGACCCAGTACTTC
TRBV19	TRBJ1-4	NA	NA	CASSIGTRTNEKLFF	TGTGCCAGTAGTATAGGTACCAGGACTAATGAAAAACTGTTTTTT
TRBV15	TRBJ2-5	NA	NA	CATSRDGKGEETQYF	TGTGCCACCAGCAGAGATGGGAAAGGGGAAGAGACCCAGTACTTC
TRBV14	TRBJ2-7	NA	TRBD1	CASSQAQGVYEQYF	TGTGCCAGCAGCCAAGCACAGGGGGTCTACGAGCAGTACTTC
TRBV23-1	TRBJ1-5	NA	NA	CASSHTQCYQPQHF	TGCGCCAGCAGTCATACCCAGTGTTATCAGCCCCAGCATTTT
TRBV29-1	TRBJ1-3	NA	NA	CSVAEGGGNTIYF	TGCAGCGTAGCGGAAGGAGGTGGAAACACCATATATTTT
TRBV30	TRBJ2-7	NA	TRBD2	CAWSSETSGGFEQYF	TGTGCCTGGAGTTCCGAGACTAGCGGGGGATTCGAGCAGTACTTC
TRBV2	TRBJ1-2	NA	NA	CASSPSGLGSGYTF	TGTGCCAGCAGTCCATCGGGGTTGGGAAGTGGCTACACCTTC
TRBV11-2	TRBJ1-2	NA	TRBD1	CASSLARSGGSYGYTF	TGTGCCAGCAGCTTGGCTCGGTCAGGGGGCAGTTATGGCTACACCTTC
TRBV7-3	TRBJ2-2	NA	TRBD2	CASSPNRLAGRNTGELFF	TGTGCCAGCAGCCCTAACAGACTAGCGGGAAGGAACACCGGGGAGCTGTTTTTT
TRBV2	TRBJ2-5	NA	NA	CASSLLQGETQYF	TGTGCCAGCAGTTTATTACAGGGTGAGACCCAGTACTTC
TRBV12-5	TRBJ2-7	NA	NA	CASGLVLGLGRGNEQYF	TGTGCTAGTGGTTTGGTACTAGGCCTCGGCAGGGGTAATGAGCAGTACTTC
TRBV3-1/TRBV3-2	TRBJ1-1	few	NA	CASSLRITLGLGTEAFF	TGTGCCAGCAGCCTCAGGATAACCCTCGGCTTGGGCACTGAAGCTTTCTTT
TRBV19	TRBJ2-1	NA	TRBD1	CASSIQGQAYNEQFF	TGTGCCAGTAGTATTCAGGGACAGGCCTACAATGAGCAGTTCTTC
TRBV6-5	TRBJ1-1	NA	TRBD1	CASSFRQGTLEAFF	TGTGCCAGCAGTTTCAGACAGGGAACACTTGAAGCTTTCTTT
TRBV30	TRBJ2-3	NA	NA	CAWAPGGTDTQYF	TGTGCCTGGGCGCCGGGAGGCACAGATACGCAGTATTTT
TRBV7-8	TRBJ2-2	NA	TRBD2	CASSLDGGSKTGELFF	TGTGCCAGCAGCTTAGATGGCGGGAGCAAAACCGGGGAGCTGTTTTTT
TRBV5-1	TRBJ1-4	NA	NA	CASSSGQWLGEKLFF	TGCGCCAGCAGCAGTGGACAGTGGTTAGGTGAAAAACTGTTTTTT
TRBV6-5	TRBJ1-2	NA	TRBD1	CASTLTGLGYTF	TGTGCCAGCACCTTGACAGGGCTTGGCTACACCTTC
TRBV10-3	TRBJ2-1	few	NA	CAISERETPTSEQFF	TGTGCCATCAGTGAGAGGGAGACTCCCACGAGTGAGCAGTTCTTC
TRBV11-3	TRBJ2-5	NA	NA	CASSLDMETQYF	TGTGCCAGCAGCTTAGATATGGAGACCCAGTACTTC
TRBV5-6	TRBJ1-1	few	NA	CASSLAGGIIF	TGTGCCAGCAGCTTGGCCGGGGGGATTATCTTT